The TCR beta chain under discussion was sequenced for a study of blood T cell repertoires in COVID-19. Whole-study context: COVID-19 samples from acute and convalescent phases originated in the United States, Italy and Spain. T cells, B-cell-depleted T cells, or PBMCs provided the cDNA or gDNA that served as material.

Authors' data handling: Amplification from reference gene primers served as the basis for estimated nucleated cell counts. Produced via immunoSEQ multiplex PCR; TCRdb's table is partial and in-frame only. The V and J calls and clone size come from that table; D and trimming were worked out from the DNA. The table includes some 47,000 clones, 90% detected once. Trimming removed 0 bases at V and 4 bases at J, with 14 bases between. The CDR3 runs to 16 residues. Germline lookup yields CDR1 MNHEY and CDR2 SVGEGT. This TCR derives from a man aged 65 to 85 with acute or convalescent COVID-19. Input material: peripheral blood. This chain connects TRBV6-2 or TRBV6-3 to TRBJ2-3; D not certain. CDR3 DNA: TGTGCCAGCAGTTACTCAGTAGATGCGTTGGCAGATACGCAGTATTTT. Encoded protein: CASSYSVDALADTQYF.